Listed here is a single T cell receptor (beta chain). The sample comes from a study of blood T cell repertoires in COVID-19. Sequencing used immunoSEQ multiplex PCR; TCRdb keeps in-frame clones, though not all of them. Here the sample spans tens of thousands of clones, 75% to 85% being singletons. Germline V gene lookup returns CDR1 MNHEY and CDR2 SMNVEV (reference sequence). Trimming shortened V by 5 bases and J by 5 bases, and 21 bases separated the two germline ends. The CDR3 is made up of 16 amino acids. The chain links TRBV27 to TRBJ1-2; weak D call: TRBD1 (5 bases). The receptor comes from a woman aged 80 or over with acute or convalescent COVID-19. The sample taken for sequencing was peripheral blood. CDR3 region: CASSPAGRGAGYGYTF. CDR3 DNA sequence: TGTGCCAGCAGTCCCGCCGGGAGGGGCGCAGGGTATGGCTACACCTTC.